This T cell receptor (beta chain) was retrieved from a study of CD8+ T cells in alopecia areata (dated by TCRdb to the late 2010s). In the study overall: High-throughput TCRbeta sequencing was used to examine T cell clonal expansion in alopecia areata in both the C3H/HeJ mouse model and human patients. Scalp clonality was compared across normal scalp (n=4), patchy alopecia areata scalp (n=8), and alopecia totalis/universalis scalp (n=8). immunoSEQ multiplex PCR using 35 Vbeta forward primers and 13 Jbeta reverse primers was used to amplify TCRbeta CDR3 regions. Scalp tissue and sorted CD4+ and CD8+ peripheral blood T cells from patchy and totalis/universalis alopecia areata patients and from healthy controls were covered by human TCRbeta sequencing. RNA was obtained with the PAXgene miRNA kit for fixed scalp, the miRNeasy kit for PBMCs, and the RNeasy kit for mouse skin. What the research found in general, with its limitations: Compared with normal scalp, lesional scalp, particularly in alopecia totalis/universalis, had higher clonality and more expanded CD8+ clones, which suggests antigenic drive. Resident alphabeta T cells in normal human skin are also sequenced, complicating scalp TCR repertoire analysis, unlike mouse skin dominated by gammadelta T cells. TCR sequences shared between patients were less clear than in mice, possibly partly because of HLA diversity in the patient population.

The library came from the immunoSEQ multiplex PCR assay. For TCR sequencing, RNA was extracted from every sample and reverse transcribed into cDNA to serve as template. SuperScript III was used to make first-strand cDNA, primed with a 2:1 mix of oligo-dT and random hexamers. A synthetic immune receptor repertoire was used to assess amplification bias, and residual bias was removed computationally. As for the authors' bioinformatics: After raw reads were preprocessed to remove errors, the CDR3 was defined following IMGT conventions as running from the conserved cysteine to phenylalanine. To get clonality, Shannon entropy was normalized by log2 of the number of productive unique TCRs and the result was subtracted from 1. CD4 or CD8 identity of scalp clones was inferred by cross-referencing scalp TCRbeta sequences with sorted blood CD4 and CD8 repertoires. In its TCRdb copy, this immuneACCESS table keeps in-frame sequences only and misses some clones. Where compared with another copy, unresolved V genes explain less than half of these, and the others have no known cause. That table is the source of V, J and clone size, and D and trimming were worked out from the DNA. This sample holds around 190,000 clones; approximately 60% were observed only once. Together, the top ten hold 4.5% to 6% of the sample.

Regarding this clone: Its antigen target is currently unknown. No qualities accompany the bases; no much larger clone lies one base away.

PBMCs were isolated by density centrifugation and stained for CD3, CD4 and CD8, and CD4+ and CD8+ T cells were sorted on a FACSAria. Scalp biopsies and blood samples were provided by unaffected controls. Material for sequencing was CD8+ T cells sorted from blood. This TCR came from a human donor in good health.

The DNA is TGTGCCAGCAGACTAGGTTTATCCGGGGAGCTGTTTTTT. This yields the protein CASRLGLSGELFF. The sequence is built from TRBV27 and TRBJ2-2, with a tentative D gene TRBD2 over 5 matching bases. The germline V gene encodes CDR1 MNHEY and CDR2 SMNVEV (reference sequence). The V and J ends are trimmed by 6 bases and 6 bases, leaving 11 bases between them. CDR3 length: 13 amino acids, cysteine to phenylalanine. The CDR3 DNA has 39 bases and is translated from base 1.